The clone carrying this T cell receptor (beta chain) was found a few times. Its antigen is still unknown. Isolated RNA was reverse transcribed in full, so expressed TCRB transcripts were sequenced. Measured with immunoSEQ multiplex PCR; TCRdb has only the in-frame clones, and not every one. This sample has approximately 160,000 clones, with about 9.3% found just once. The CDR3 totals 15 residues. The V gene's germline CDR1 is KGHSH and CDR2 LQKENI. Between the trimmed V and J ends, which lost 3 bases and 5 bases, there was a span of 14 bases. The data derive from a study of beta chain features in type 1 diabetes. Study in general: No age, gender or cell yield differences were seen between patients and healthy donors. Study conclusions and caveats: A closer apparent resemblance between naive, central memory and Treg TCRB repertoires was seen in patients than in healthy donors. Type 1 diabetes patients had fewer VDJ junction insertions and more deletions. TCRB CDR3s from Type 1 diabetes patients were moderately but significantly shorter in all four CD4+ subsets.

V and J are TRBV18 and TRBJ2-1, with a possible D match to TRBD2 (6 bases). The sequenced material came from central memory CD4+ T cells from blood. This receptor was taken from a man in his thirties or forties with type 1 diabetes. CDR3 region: CASSPFGSRDNEQFF. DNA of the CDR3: TGTGCCAGCTCACCGTTCGGGAGTCGAGACAATGAGCAGTTCTTC. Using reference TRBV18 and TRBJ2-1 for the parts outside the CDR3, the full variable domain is NAGVMQNPRHLVRRRGQEARLRCSPMKGHSHVYWYRQLPEEGLKFMVYLQKENIIDESGMPKERFSAEFPKEGPSILRIQQVVRGDSAAYFCASSPFGSRDNEQFFGPGTRLTVL.